Presented here are 5 T cell receptor beta chains from one specimen sequenced in a study of patients and donors after allogeneic stem cell transplantation. In TCRdb, the RT-PCR reads were re-called with MiXCR into one record per CDR3 protein. This sample has hundreds of thousands of distinct CDR3 sequences, with 16% found just once. The specimen sequenced was blood, either unsorted or a sorted T cell fraction (not recorded which). All receptors come from a human donor who was either an allogeneic HSCT recipient or a stem cell or donor lymphocyte infusion donor (not recorded which). It is not recorded whose cells these are; they may come from a transplant donor.

The sample holds a few counts of this clonotype. This rearrangement joins TRBV5-1 to TRBJ1-1; 10 bases are shared with TRBD1. The CDR3 sequence is 16 residues long. CDR1 is SGHRS, CDR2 YFSETQ, per germline. The V gene end was trimmed by 0 bases and the J gene end by 4 bases; junction bases not matched to a gene: 6. The chain's CDR3 is CASSLGQGAVGTEAFF. For the CDR3, the DNA is TGCGCCAGCAGCTTGGGACAGGGGGCGGTTGGCACTGAAGCTTTCTTT.

V usage is TRBV4-1 and J usage is TRBJ1-2; D perhaps matches TRBD1 (5 bases). This CDR3 is built from 14 residues. V dropped 1 base and J dropped 6 bases, with 12 bases sitting between them. Germline CDR1 reads MGHRA; CDR2 reads YSYEKL. CDR3 sequence (DNA): TGCGCCAGCAGCCAAGTTCTGGGGGTCGATGGCTACACCTTC. Amino acid sequence: CASSQVLGVDGYTF.

This clonotype came up a few times. The chain couples TRBV12-3 or TRBV12-4 to TRBJ2-2, with D perhaps TRBD1 (5 bases). V lost 5 bases, J lost 5 bases, and 15 bases lay in between. The CDR3 sequence is 15 residues long. The CDR3 coding sequence is TGTGCCAGCAGTATTAATCGACAGCCAACCGGGGAGCTGTTTTTT. Encoded protein: CASSINRQPTGELFF.

This chain connects TRBV15 to TRBJ2-5; the D call may be TRBD1 or TRBD2 (5 bases each). CDR1 and CDR2 from the germline V gene are LNHNV and YYDKDF (reference sequence). The CDR3 sequence is 14 residues long. Trimming pared 2 bases from V and 1 base from J, leaving 8 bases between. The CDR3 loop is CATSRRGVQETQYF. CDR3 sequence (DNA): TGTGCCACCAGCAGAAGAGGGGTCCAAGAGACCCAGTACTTC.

This clonotype was observed a few times. The V and J genes are TRBV4-2 and TRBJ2-7; possibly TRBD1 for D (6 bases). Germline V gives CDR1 LGHNA, CDR2 YNFKEQ. V was cut by 1 base and J by 3 bases, with 16 bases left in between. The CDR3 sequence is 16 residues long. This CDR3 reads CASSQVEVGARYEQYF. CDR3 sequence (DNA): TGTGCCAGCAGCCAAGTCGAGGTGGGGGCCCGCTACGAGCAGTACTTC.